What follows are 12 T cell receptor beta chains derived from one specimen sequenced in a study of blood T cell repertoires in COVID-19. The method was immunoSEQ multiplex PCR; TCRdb's version includes in-frame clones alone and lacks a portion of them. The sample carries 100,000 to 120,000 clones, 76% recorded once. The sequencing sample was made of peripheral blood. The origin of the receptors is a woman over 75 with acute or convalescent COVID-19.

The chain uses TRBV5-1 and TRBJ2-5; 10 nucleotides align to TRBD2. Germline lookup yields CDR1 SGHRS and CDR2 YFSETQ. Trimming took 1 base from V and 5 from J; bases not matched to a gene: 5. The CDR3 totals 15 residues. Written as DNA, the CDR3 is TGCGCCAGCAGCTTGTCCGGGACTAGCGACGAGACCCAGTACTTC. Its protein product is CASSLSGTSDETQYF.

V is TRBV7-3 and J is TRBJ1-1, with D hard to call. The germline V gene encodes CDR1 SGHTA and CDR2 FQGTGA. The CDR3 loop spans 14 amino acids. The V end was cut by 2 bases, the J end by 4 bases, with 11 bases between. The CDR3 loop reads CASSLAGWATEAFF. DNA of the CDR3: TGTGCCAGCAGCTTAGCGGGTTGGGCCACTGAAGCTTTCTTT.

About this clone itself: Its ends do not fully match the called genes, so a read error is possible. This rearrangement joins TRBV7-7 to TRBJ2-2; D is perhaps TRBD2 (5 bases). The CDR3 runs 14 residues. Germline values: CDR1 SSHAT, CDR2 FNYEAQ (reference sequence). CDR3 protein: CASSSTSNTGELFF. The CDR3 coding sequence is TGTGCTAGCAGCTCCACTAGTAACACCGGGGAGCTGTTTTTT.

This clone has more than one count but fewer than ten. The V gene is TRBV4-2, the J gene TRBJ2-7; 10 positions match TRBD2. Losses at the gene ends were 0 bases for V and 7 bases for J; bases not matched to a gene: 9. Germline lookup yields CDR1 LGHNA and CDR2 YNFKEQ. The CDR3 runs 16 residues. The CDR3 here is CASSQDLAGGLREQYF. The CDR3 DNA reads as TGTGCCAGCAGCCAAGATTTAGCGGGGGGCCTCCGGGAGCAGTACTTC.

The gene calls are TRBV11-2 and TRBJ2-1; D call uncertain. V lost 4 bases, J lost 7 bases, and 5 bases lay in between. The length of the CDR3 is 11 residues. The germline V gene encodes CDR1 SGHAT and CDR2 FQNNGV. As DNA, the CDR3 is TGTGCCAGCAGCTACGGGAATGAGCAGTTCTTC. It is translated as CASSYGNEQFF.

The chain is built from TRBV5-6 and TRBJ1-2, with D tentatively TRBD1 (6 bases). Trimming removed 0 bases at V and 8 bases at J, with 14 bases between. This CDR3 spans 14 amino acids. Germline-derived CDR1 and CDR2 are SGHDT and YYEEEE. CDR3 region: CASSLGNRAYGYTF. The CDR3 nucleotides read TGTGCCAGCAGCTTGGGAAACAGGGCTTACGGCTACACCTTC. Full variable domain (rest looked up from reference TRBV5-6 and TRBJ1-2): DAGVTQSPTHLIKTRGQQVTLRCSPKSGHDTVSWYQQALGQGPQFIFQYYEEEERQRGNFPDRFSGHQFPNYSSELNVNALLLGDSALYLCASSLGNRAYGYTFGSGTRLTVV.

The V call is TRBV19, the J call TRBJ1-5; D is unresolved. The CDR3 spans 14 residues. Per germline, CDR1 LNHDA and CDR2 SQIVND (reference sequence). V lost 0 bases and J 4 bases, leaving 7 bases between the germline ends. The CDR3 is CASSIEGRNQPQHF. CDR3 nucleotides: TGTGCCAGTAGTATAGAGGGCAGGAATCAGCCCCAGCATTTT. The full variable domain, completed using reference TRBV19 and TRBJ1-5, is DGGITQSPKYLFRKEGQNVTLSCEQNLNHDAMYWYRQDPGQGLRLIYYSQIVNDFQKGDIAEGYSVSREKKESFPLTVTSAQKNPTAFYLCASSIEGRNQPQHFGDGTRLSIL.

The chain carries TRBV6-2 or TRBV6-3 and TRBJ2-7; 10 bases are shared with TRBD1. Germline loops: CDR1 MNHEY, CDR2 SVGEGT. The CDR3 runs 15 residues. V was clipped by 4 bases and J by 3 bases; unmatched bases: 6. The DNA of the CDR3 is TGTGCCAGCAGTTTTCCGGGACAGGGGATCTACGAGCAGTACTTC. Translating gives CASSFPGQGIYEQYF.

This sequence joins TRBV7-2 and TRBJ2-7; TRBD1 might be the D (7 bases). V gave up 1 base and J gave up 3 bases, with 13 bases separating them. The germline V gene encodes CDR1 SGHTA and CDR2 FQGNSA. This CDR3 spans 15 amino acids. The CDR3 reads CASSLVAGQYYEQYF. In DNA form, the CDR3 reads TGTGCCAGCAGCTTAGTGGCGGGACAGTACTACGAGCAGTACTTC.

The chain combines TRBV7-2 with TRBJ2-7; 7 nucleotides match TRBD2. CDR3 size: 14 residues. The V gene's germline CDR1 is SGHTA and CDR2 FQGNSA. Trimming took 6 bases from V and 0 from J; bases not matched to a gene: 5. CDR3 sequence reads: CASRPGLSSYEQYF. CDR3 bases: TGTGCCAGCAGGCCGGGACTAAGCTCCTACGAGCAGTACTTC.

CDR3 DNA sequence: TGTGCCAGCTCCGCAAGACAGGGGGACACTGAAGCTTTCTTT. It encodes CASSARQGDTEAFF. This sequence joins TRBV18 and TRBJ1-1; 9 bases agree with TRBD1. This CDR3 is built from 14 residues. Per germline, CDR1 KGHSH and CDR2 LQKENI. J gave up 3 bases and V 6 bases, and 5 bases lay outside the gene matches.

V usage is TRBV11-2 and J usage is TRBJ2-1, with 10 nucleotides matching TRBD2. Per germline, CDR1 SGHAT and CDR2 FQNNGV. The CDR3 runs 15 residues. Unmatched junction bases numbered 3, after V lost 5 bases and J lost 2 bases. The CDR3 spells CASSNSGGTYNEQFF. CDR3 DNA sequence: TGTGCCAGCAGCAATAGCGGGGGGACCTACAATGAGCAGTTCTTC.